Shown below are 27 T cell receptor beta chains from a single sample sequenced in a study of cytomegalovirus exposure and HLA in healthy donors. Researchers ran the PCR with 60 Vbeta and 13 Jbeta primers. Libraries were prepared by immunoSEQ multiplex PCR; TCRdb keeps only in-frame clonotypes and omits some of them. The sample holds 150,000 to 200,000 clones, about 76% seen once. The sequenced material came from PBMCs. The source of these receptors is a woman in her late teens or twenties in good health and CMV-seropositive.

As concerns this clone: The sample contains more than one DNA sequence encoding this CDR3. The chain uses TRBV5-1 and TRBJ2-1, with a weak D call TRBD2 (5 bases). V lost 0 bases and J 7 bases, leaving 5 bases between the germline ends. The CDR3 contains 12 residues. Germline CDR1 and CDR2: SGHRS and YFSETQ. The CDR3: CASSLAGNEQFF. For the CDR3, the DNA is TGCGCCAGCAGCTTGGCGGGGAATGAGCAGTTCTTC.

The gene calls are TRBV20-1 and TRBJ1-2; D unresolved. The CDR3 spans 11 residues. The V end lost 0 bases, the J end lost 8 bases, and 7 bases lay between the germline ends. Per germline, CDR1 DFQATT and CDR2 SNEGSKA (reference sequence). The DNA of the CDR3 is TGCAGTGCTAGAGACCTAGAAGGCTACACCTTC. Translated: CSARDLEGYTF.

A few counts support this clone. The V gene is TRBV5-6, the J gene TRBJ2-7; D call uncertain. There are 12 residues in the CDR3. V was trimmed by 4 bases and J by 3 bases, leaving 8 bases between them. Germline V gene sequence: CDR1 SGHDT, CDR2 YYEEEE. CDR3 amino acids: CASSPRNYEQYF. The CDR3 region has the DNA TGTGCCAGCAGCCCTAGAAACTACGAGCAGTACTTC.

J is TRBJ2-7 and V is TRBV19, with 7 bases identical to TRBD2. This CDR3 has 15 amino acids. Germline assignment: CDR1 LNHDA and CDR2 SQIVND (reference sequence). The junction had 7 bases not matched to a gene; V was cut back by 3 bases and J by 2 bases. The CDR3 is CASSIGEAGTYEQYF. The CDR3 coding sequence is TGTGCCAGTAGTATTGGGGAAGCGGGAACCTACGAGCAGTACTTC.

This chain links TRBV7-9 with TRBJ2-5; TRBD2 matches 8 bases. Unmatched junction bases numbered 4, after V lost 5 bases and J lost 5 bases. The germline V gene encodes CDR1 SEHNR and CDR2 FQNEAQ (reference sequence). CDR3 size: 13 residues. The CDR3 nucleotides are TGTGCCAGCAGCCCCGCTAGCGGGGAGACCCAGTACTTC. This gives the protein CASSPASGETQYF.

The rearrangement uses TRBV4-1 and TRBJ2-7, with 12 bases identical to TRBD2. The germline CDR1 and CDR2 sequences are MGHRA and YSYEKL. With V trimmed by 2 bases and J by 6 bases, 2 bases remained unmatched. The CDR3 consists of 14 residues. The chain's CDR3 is CASSQSGLAGEQYF. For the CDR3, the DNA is TGCGCCAGCAGCCAATCGGGACTAGCGGGCGAGCAGTACTTC.

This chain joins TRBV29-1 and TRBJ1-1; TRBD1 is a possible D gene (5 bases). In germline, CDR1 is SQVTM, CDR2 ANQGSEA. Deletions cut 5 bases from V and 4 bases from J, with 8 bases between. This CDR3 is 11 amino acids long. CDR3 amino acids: CSVRQITEAFF. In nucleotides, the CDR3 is TGCAGCGTTCGACAGATCACTGAAGCTTTCTTT.

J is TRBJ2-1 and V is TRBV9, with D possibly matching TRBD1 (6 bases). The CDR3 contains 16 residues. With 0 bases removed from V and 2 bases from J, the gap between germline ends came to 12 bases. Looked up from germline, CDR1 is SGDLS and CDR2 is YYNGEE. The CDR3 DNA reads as TGTGCCAGCAGCGTAGACGGTGGACAGACCTACAATGAGCAGTTCTTC. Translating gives CASSVDGGQTYNEQFF.

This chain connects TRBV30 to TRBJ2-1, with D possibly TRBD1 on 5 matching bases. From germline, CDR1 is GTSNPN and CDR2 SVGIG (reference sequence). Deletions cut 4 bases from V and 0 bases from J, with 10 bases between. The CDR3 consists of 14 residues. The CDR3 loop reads CAWNPGRSYNEQFF. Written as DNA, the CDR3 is TGTGCCTGGAATCCAGGGCGCTCCTACAATGAGCAGTTCTTC.

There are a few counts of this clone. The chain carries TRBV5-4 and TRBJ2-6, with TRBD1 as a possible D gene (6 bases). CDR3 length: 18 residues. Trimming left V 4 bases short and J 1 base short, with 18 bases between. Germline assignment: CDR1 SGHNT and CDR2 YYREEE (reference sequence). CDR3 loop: CASSPRAGAESGANVLTF. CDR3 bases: TGTGCCAGCAGCCCCCGGGCAGGGGCTGAGTCTGGGGCCAACGTCCTGACTTTC. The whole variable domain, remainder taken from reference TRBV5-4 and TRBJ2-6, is ETGVTQSPTHLIKTRGQQVTLRCSSQSGHNTVSWYQQALGQGPQFIFQYYREEENGRGNFPPRFSGLQFPNYSSELNVNALELDDSALYLCASSPRAGAESGANVLTFGAGSRLTVL.

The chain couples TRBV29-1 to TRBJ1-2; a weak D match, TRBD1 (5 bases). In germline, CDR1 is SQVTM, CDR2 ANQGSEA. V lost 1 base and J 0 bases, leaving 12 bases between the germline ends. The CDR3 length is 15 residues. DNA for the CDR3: TGCAGCGTTGAAGGGGGGGGAGCCACTAACTATGGCTACACCTTC. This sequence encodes CSVEGGGATNYGYTF.

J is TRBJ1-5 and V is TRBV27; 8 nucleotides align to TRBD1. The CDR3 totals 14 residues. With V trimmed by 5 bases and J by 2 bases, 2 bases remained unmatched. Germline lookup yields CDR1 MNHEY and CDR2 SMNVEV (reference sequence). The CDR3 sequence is CASSPGQGNQPQHF. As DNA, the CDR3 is TGTGCCAGCAGTCCGGGACAGGGCAATCAGCCCCAGCATTTT.

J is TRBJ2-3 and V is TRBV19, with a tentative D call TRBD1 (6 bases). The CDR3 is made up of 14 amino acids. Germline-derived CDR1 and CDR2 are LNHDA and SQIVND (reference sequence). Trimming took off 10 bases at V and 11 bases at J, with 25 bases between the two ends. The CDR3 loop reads CATRPQGFREKQYF. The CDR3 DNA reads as TGTGCCACCCGCCCCCAGGGGTTCAGGGAGAAGCAGTATTTT.

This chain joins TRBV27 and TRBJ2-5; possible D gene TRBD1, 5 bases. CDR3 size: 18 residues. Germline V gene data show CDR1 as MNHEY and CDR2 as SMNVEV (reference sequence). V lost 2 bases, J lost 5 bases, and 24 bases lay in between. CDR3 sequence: CASSLESEGAHSGETQYF. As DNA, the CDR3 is TGTGCCAGCAGTTTAGAGAGCGAAGGGGCTCACTCAGGGGAGACCCAGTACTTC.

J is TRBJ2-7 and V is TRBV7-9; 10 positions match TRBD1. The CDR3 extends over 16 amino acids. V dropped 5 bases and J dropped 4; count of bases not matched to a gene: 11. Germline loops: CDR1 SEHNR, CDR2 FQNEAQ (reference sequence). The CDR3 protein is CASSPGGTGVVYEQYF. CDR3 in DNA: TGTGCCAGCAGCCCAGGGGGGACAGGGGTAGTTTACGAGCAGTACTTC.

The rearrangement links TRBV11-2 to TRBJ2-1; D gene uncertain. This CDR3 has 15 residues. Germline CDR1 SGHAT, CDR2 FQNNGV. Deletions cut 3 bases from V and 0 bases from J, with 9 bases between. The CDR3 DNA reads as TGTGCCAGCAGCTTCAAAGTTAGCTCCTACAATGAGCAGTTCTTC. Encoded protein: CASSFKVSSYNEQFF. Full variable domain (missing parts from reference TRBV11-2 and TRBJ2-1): EAGVAQSPRYKIIEKRQSVAFWCNPISGHATLYWYQQILGQGPKLLIQFQNNGVVDDSQLPKDRFSAERLKGVDSTLKIQPAKLEDSAVYLCASSFKVSSYNEQFFGPGTRLTVL.

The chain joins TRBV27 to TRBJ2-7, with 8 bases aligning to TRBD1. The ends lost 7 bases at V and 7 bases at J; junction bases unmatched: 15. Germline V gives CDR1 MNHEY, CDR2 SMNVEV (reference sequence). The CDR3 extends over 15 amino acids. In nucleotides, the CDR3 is TGTGCCAGCACCCCGACAGGGGCCCGTCGGATTGAGCAGTACTTC. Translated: CASTPTGARRIEQYF.

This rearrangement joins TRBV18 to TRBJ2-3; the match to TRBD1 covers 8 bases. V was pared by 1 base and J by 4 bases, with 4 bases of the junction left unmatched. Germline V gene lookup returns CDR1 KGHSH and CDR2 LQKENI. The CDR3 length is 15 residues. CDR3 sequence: CASSPLGQGPDTQYF. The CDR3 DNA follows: TGTGCCAGCTCACCACTAGGACAGGGCCCAGATACGCAGTATTTT.

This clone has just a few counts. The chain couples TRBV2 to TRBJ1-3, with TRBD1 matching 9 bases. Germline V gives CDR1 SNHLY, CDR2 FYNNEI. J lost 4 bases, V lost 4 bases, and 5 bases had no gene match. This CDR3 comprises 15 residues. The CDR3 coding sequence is TGTGCCAGCAGTGCACAGGGGGCGAGAGGAAACACCATATATTTT. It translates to CASSAQGARGNTIYF.

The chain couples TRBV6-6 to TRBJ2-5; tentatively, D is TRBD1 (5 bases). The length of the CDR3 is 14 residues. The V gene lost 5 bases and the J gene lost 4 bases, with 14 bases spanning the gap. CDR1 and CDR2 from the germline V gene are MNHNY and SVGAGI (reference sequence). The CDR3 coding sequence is TGTGCCAGCAGTCCAGGGTATTTAGGAGAGACCCAGTACTTC. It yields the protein CASSPGYLGETQYF.

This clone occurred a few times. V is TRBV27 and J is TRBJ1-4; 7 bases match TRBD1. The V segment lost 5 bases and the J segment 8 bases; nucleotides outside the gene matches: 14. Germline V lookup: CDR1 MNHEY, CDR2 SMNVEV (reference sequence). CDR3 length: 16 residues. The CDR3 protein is CASSVAPGTVYEKLFF. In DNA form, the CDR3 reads TGTGCCAGCAGTGTCGCCCCCGGGACAGTTTACGAAAAACTGTTTTTT.

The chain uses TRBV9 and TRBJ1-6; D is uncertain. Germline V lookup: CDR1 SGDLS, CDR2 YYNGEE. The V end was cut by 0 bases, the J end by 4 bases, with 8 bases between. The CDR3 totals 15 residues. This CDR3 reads CASSVDGDYNSPLHF. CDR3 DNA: TGTGCCAGCAGCGTAGACGGGGATTATAATTCACCCCTCCACTTT.

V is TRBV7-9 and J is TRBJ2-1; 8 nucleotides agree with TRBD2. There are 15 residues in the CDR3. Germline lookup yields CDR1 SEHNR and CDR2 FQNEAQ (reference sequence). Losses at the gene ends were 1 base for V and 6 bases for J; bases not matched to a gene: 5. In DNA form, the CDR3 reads TGTGCCAGCAGCTTAGTAAGGACTAGCACCAATGAGCAGTTCTTC. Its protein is CASSLVRTSTNEQFF.

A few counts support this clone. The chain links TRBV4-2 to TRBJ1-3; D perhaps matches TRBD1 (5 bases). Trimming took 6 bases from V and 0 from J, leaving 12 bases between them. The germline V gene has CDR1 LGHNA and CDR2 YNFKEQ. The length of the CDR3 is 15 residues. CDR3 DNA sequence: TGTGCCAGCAGGCTTGGGGGGGACTCTGGAAACACCATATATTTT. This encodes CASRLGGDSGNTIYF.

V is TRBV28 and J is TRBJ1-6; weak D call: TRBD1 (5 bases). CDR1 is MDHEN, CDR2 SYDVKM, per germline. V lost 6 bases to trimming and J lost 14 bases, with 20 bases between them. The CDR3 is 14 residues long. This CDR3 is CASSSGTGGATLHF. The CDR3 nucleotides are TGTGCCAGCAGCTCCGGGACGGGGGGTGCAACCCTCCACTTT.

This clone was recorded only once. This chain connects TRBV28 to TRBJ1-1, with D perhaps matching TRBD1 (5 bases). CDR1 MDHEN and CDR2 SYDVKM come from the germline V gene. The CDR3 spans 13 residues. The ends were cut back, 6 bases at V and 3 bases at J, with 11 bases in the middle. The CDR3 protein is CASRPDRYTEAFF. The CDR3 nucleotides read TGTGCCAGCAGACCCGACAGATACACTGAAGCTTTCTTT. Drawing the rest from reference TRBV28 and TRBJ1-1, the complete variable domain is DVKVTQSSRYLVKRTGEKVFLECVQDMDHENMFWYRQDPGLGLRLIYFSYDVKMKEKGDIPEGYSVSREKKERFSLILESASTNQTSMYLCASRPDRYTEAFFGQGTRLTVV.

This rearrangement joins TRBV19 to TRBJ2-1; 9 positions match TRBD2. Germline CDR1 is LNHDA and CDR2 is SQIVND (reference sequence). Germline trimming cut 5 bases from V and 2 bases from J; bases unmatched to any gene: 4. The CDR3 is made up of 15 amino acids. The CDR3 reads CASSLSGGPYNEQFF. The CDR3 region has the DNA TGTGCCAGTAGTCTTAGCGGGGGACCCTACAATGAGCAGTTCTTC.